These 13 T cell receptor beta chains originate from one sample sequenced in a study of cytomegalovirus exposure and HLA in healthy donors. TCRdb's table, derived via immunoSEQ multiplex PCR, lists solely in-frame clones and lacks some. The data show over 100,000 clones, with around nine tenths seen just once and less than 2.5% held by the top ten. Sequencing used PBMCs. Every receptor here comes from a woman aged 18-29 years in good health and CMV-seronegative.

V gene TRBV28 combines with J gene TRBJ1-2; maybe TRBD1 (6 bases). V was cut by 2 bases and J by 9 bases, with 13 bases left in between. This CDR3 contains 13 residues. The germline CDR1 and CDR2 sequences are MDHEN and SYDVKM. The CDR3 loop reads CASSLGGGNSYTF. Written as DNA, the CDR3 is TGTGCCAGCAGTTTAGGCGGGGGCAACAGCTACACCTTC.

This chain joins TRBV18 and TRBJ2-7, with D maybe TRBD1 (6 bases). The ends were cut back, 1 base at V and 2 bases at J, with 6 bases in the middle. Germline CDR1 KGHSH, CDR2 LQKENI. The CDR3 totals 13 residues. The CDR3 reads CASSPQGAYEQYF. The CDR3 coding sequence is TGTGCCAGCTCACCACAGGGGGCCTACGAGCAGTACTTC.

This clone appeared a single time. The gene calls are TRBV11-3 and TRBJ2-1; D gene ambiguous. The germline V gene has CDR1 SGHNT and CDR2 YENEEA. The CDR3 runs to 13 residues. Between the trimmed V and J ends, which lost 1 base and 7 bases, there was a span of 8 bases. The CDR3 region is CASSLGSRNEQFF. As DNA, the CDR3 is TGTGCCAGCAGCTTAGGTTCACGGAATGAGCAGTTCTTC.

The chain joins TRBV28 to TRBJ1-2, with a possible D match to TRBD1 (6 bases). This CDR3 has 13 residues. V shed 2 bases and J shed 8 bases, with 12 bases lying between them. Germline CDR1 reads MDHEN; CDR2 reads SYDVKM. The CDR3 reads CASSLNPQGGYTF. In nucleotides, the CDR3 is TGTGCCAGCAGTTTAAACCCTCAGGGGGGCTACACCTTC.

This chain uses TRBV6-5 with TRBJ1-2; no clear D. The CDR3 is made up of 13 amino acids. Trimming took off 4 bases at V and 3 bases at J, with 9 bases between the two ends. Germline values: CDR1 MNHEY, CDR2 SVGAGI. The CDR3 loop reads CASSSIVDYGYTF. CDR3 in DNA: TGTGCCAGCAGTTCGATTGTAGACTATGGCTACACCTTC.

The rearrangement uses TRBV7-8 and TRBJ2-5; 9 bases match TRBD2. V lost 2 bases, J lost 5 bases, and 6 bases stayed unmatched. Germline V gives CDR1 SGHVS, CDR2 FQNEAQ. This CDR3 comprises 15 residues. In DNA form, the CDR3 reads TGTGCCAGCAGCTTACAGCGGGAGGTGGGGGAGACCCAGTACTTC. It translates to CASSLQREVGETQYF.

The V and J genes are TRBV7-2 and TRBJ2-1; tentative D call: TRBD2 (7 bases). Germline V gives CDR1 SGHTA, CDR2 FQGNSA. The length of the CDR3 is 17 residues. V lost 0 bases to trimming and J lost 4 bases, with 16 bases between them. The CDR3 region is CASSLAGGRGFYNEQFF. As DNA, the CDR3 is TGTGCCAGCAGCTTAGCGGGGGGGCGGGGGTTTTACAATGAGCAGTTCTTC.

The CDR3 here is CSVVDAKTYEQYF. CDR3 coding DNA: TGCAGCGTTGTAGATGCGAAAACCTACGAGCAGTACTTC. This chain links TRBV29-1 with TRBJ2-7; D gene uncertain. CDR3 length: 13 residues. Trimming left V 4 bases short and J 2 bases short, with 12 bases between. Germline values: CDR1 SQVTM, CDR2 ANQGSEA.

This sequence joins TRBV28 and TRBJ2-5; 7 bases line up with TRBD2. Germline V gene data show CDR1 as MDHEN and CDR2 as SYDVKM. Trimming at V came to 6 bases and at J to 7 bases, leaving 14 bases not matched to a gene. This CDR3 spans 15 amino acids. CDR3 in amino acids: CASRPLFGGGATQYF. The CDR3, as DNA: TGTGCCAGCAGACCCCTCTTTGGCGGGGGAGCGACCCAGTACTTC.

This chain connects TRBV13 to TRBJ2-3; 9 bases map to TRBD2. Trimming took 0 bases from V and 4 from J; bases not matched to a gene: 23. Germline V CDR1 and CDR2: PRHDT, FYEKMQ (reference sequence). This CDR3 region has 22 residues. The CDR3 protein is CASSLGGLGGGAGSLSPDTQYF. The CDR3 DNA reads TGTGCCAGCAGCTTAGGGGGATTAGGCGGGGGGGCTGGAAGTCTTTCGCCAGATACGCAGTATTTT.

In its sample, this clone was seen once. V gene TRBV5-1 combines with J gene TRBJ1-2, with 8 bases matching TRBD1. Looked up from germline, CDR1 is SGHRS and CDR2 is YFSETQ. The CDR3 is 14 amino acids. The V gene end was trimmed by 0 bases and the J gene end by 8 bases; junction bases not matched to a gene: 6. The CDR3 sequence: CASSLGAGGRGYTF. The CDR3 DNA reads TGCGCCAGCAGCTTGGGAGCAGGGGGCAGAGGCTACACCTTC.

The V gene is TRBV27, the J gene TRBJ2-1; 12 bases are shared with TRBD2. The germline V gene encodes CDR1 MNHEY and CDR2 SMNVEV (reference sequence). J was trimmed by 9 bases and V by 6 bases; bases with no gene match: 6. This CDR3 comprises 14 residues. Here the CDR3 reads CASSLAGGRGEQFF. The DNA of the CDR3 is TGTGCCAGCAGCCTAGCGGGGGGGCGGGGTGAGCAGTTCTTC.

This clone was recorded once. The V gene is TRBV28, the J gene TRBJ1-2; the match to TRBD1 covers 7 bases. This CDR3 is 13 amino acids long. Trimming cost V 2 bases and J 10 bases; bases outside gene matches: 7. Germline V lookup: CDR1 MDHEN, CDR2 SYDVKM. The CDR3 nucleotides read TGTGCCAGCAGTTTAAGGCGACAGGGCGACTACACCTTC. As protein: CASSLRRQGDYTF.